The clone carrying this TCR beta chain appeared many times. TCR beta CDR3 region amplification was performed from RNA transcripts. HTBI primers were employed in a first-round RT-PCR of the TCR CDR3. Via MiXCR, TCRdb re-called the multiplex PCR reads, giving one row per CDR3 protein. The data show more than 350,000 distinct CDR3 sequences, with about 18% seen just once and about a third held by the top ten. This record belongs to a study of T cells in Graves' hyperthyroidism and ophthalmopathy. Deletions cut 3 bases from V and 6 bases from J, with 14 bases between. The CDR3 sequence is 14 residues long. Germline loops: CDR1 MDHEN, CDR2 SYDVKM.

Sequencing input: blood. This clonotype was obtained from a young woman with Graves' hyperthyroidism that later progressed to Graves' ophthalmopathy. The V gene is TRBV28, the J gene TRBJ1-2, with D tentatively TRBD1 (6 bases). CDR3 in amino acids: CASSFLQGIDGYTF. The CDR3 nucleotides are TGTGCCAGCAGTTTCCTCCAGGGGATTGATGGCTACACCTTC.